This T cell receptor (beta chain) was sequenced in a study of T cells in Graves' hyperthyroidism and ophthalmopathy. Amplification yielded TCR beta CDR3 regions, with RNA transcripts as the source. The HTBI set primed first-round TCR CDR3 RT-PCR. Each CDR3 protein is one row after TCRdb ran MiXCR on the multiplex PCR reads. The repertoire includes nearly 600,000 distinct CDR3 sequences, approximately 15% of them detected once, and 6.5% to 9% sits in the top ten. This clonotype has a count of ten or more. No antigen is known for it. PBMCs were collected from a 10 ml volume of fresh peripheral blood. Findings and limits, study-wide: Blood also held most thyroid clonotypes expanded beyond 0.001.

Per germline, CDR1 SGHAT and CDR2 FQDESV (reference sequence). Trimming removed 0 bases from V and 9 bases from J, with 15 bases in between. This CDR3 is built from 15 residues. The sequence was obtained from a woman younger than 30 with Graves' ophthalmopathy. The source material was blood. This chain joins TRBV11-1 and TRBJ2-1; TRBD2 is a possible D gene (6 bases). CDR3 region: CASSLALQAGGEQFF. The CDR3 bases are TGTGCCAGCAGCTTAGCGTTACAGGCCGGGGGTGAGCAGTTCTTC.